This TCR beta chain was captured in a study of T cells in Graves' hyperthyroidism and ophthalmopathy. Concerning this clonotype itself: What it binds is unknown.

The CDR3 has 13 amino acids. J gave up 4 bases and V 6 bases, and 4 bases lay outside the gene matches. Germline values: CDR1 DFQATT, CDR2 SNEGSKA (reference sequence). On the basis of clinical symptoms, serum thyroxine and TRAb, thyroid ultrasound and orbital computed tomography, diagnoses were made. The PBMCs were taken from 10 ml of fresh peripheral blood. What was amplified from RNA transcripts were TCR beta CDR3 regions. The HTBI primer set drove a first-round RT-PCR of the TCR CDR3. Each CDR3 protein gets one entry after TCRdb re-called the multiplex PCR reads with MiXCR. The sample lists about 260,000 distinct CDR3 sequences, around 22% occurring once. Regarding the study as a whole: Model predictions of ophthalmopathy came a median around 7.1 months before onset.

Material: blood. The chain uses TRBV20-1 and TRBJ2-3; 10 nucleotides agree with TRBD2. The clonotype comes from a man aged 25 to 40 with Graves' ophthalmopathy. DNA of the CDR3: TGCAGTGCCCCTAGCGGGAGTTCAGATACGCAGTATTTT. Translated: CSAPSGSSDTQYF.